This is a list of T cell receptor beta chains from one sample in a study of blood T cell repertoires in COVID-19. The protocol was immunoSEQ multiplex PCR, while the TCRdb copy is restricted to in-frame clones and leaves out a portion. The data show 46,000 or so clones, about nine tenths seen once. Material for sequencing was peripheral blood. All receptors come from a man aged 70 or older with active COVID-19. Both conserved end residues are trimmed from each CDR3. The D gene is left open where the match is weak. Size tells how often a clone was seen (once, few, many) or the class of an expanded clone, and some rows leave it out.

V: TRBV19; J: TRBJ2-2; size: .; D: TRBD2; CDR3: ASSIGLAGPTGELF
V: TRBV12-3/TRBV12-4; J: TRBJ2-1; size: .; D: .; CDR3: ASRQTLGDEQF
V: TRBV24-1; J: TRBJ2-1; size: .; D: TRBD2; CDR3: ATSETGTSRGRGEQF
V: TRBV5-1; J: TRBJ2-3; size: once; D: TRBD1; CDR3: ASRTGVTDTQY
V: TRBV7-3; J: TRBJ2-2; size: .; D: TRBD2; CDR3: ASSSRTSGGGELF
V: TRBV5-8; J: TRBJ2-5; size: .; D: TRBD1; CDR3: ASSYGQGAQETQY
V: TRBV7-8; J: TRBJ2-7; size: .; D: .; CDR3: ASSPRWANYEQY
V: TRBV19; J: TRBJ2-6; size: .; D: TRBD1; CDR3: ASRQGAWSSGANVLT
V: TRBV6-1; J: TRBJ2-7; size: .; D: TRBD1; CDR3: ASSERTGRGLEQY
V: TRBV11-2; J: TRBJ1-3; size: .; D: .; CDR3: ASTPGRGLGNTIY
V: TRBV4-2; J: TRBJ2-1; size: .; D: TRBD2; CDR3: ASSQRGSGGASGKQF
V: TRBV6-2/TRBV6-3; J: TRBJ2-5; size: .; D: TRBD2; CDR3: ASSYGLAGTKETQY
V: TRBV12-3/TRBV12-4; J: TRBJ1-2; size: once; D: .; CDR3: ASSLRTRGYT
V: TRBV7-9; J: TRBJ2-7; size: few; D: TRBD2; CDR3: ASSLIGLAGGPGSEQY
V: TRBV3-1/TRBV3-2; J: TRBJ2-3; size: .; D: TRBD2; CDR3: ASSQDRGRTDTQY
V: TRBV5-4; J: TRBJ2-5; size: .; D: TRBD2; CDR3: ASSAGTSGRGETQY
V: TRBV2; J: TRBJ2-2; size: .; D: .; CDR3: ASRPQGWGTGELF
V: TRBV7-2; J: TRBJ2-1; size: .; D: .; CDR3: ASNRGGGPKNEQF
V: TRBV9; J: TRBJ1-3; size: once; D: TRBD1; CDR3: ASSAGRGDRYLPGNTIY
V: TRBV9; J: TRBJ1-1; size: .; D: TRBD1; CDR3: ASSAGQGNTEAF
V: TRBV19; J: TRBJ2-1; size: .; D: .; CDR3: ASNLGGTQYNEQF
V: TRBV4-2; J: TRBJ2-3; size: .; D: TRBD2; CDR3: ASSQGLAGTDTQY
V: TRBV10-3; J: TRBJ2-5; size: .; D: .; CDR3: AISGEEETQY
V: TRBV7-2; J: TRBJ2-7; size: .; D: TRBD2; CDR3: ASSLGLAGAAYEQY
V: TRBV28; J: TRBJ1-5; size: .; D: .; CDR3: ASIQPGGSNQPQH
V: TRBV11-3; J: TRBJ1-1; size: .; D: .; CDR3: ASSLGRVTEAF
V: TRBV4-3; J: TRBJ2-7; size: .; D: .; CDR3: ASSQNTGWGNEQY
V: TRBV7-8; J: TRBJ2-7; size: once; D: .; CDR3: ASSLRVGEQY
V: TRBV7-2; J: TRBJ1-4; size: .; D: .; CDR3: ASSYRNEKLF
V: TRBV20-1; J: TRBJ1-4; size: .; D: TRBD1; CDR3: SAKAGTVIN
V: TRBV7-8; J: TRBJ2-3; size: .; D: TRBD2; CDR3: ASSVLAGPSTDTQY
V: TRBV9; J: TRBJ2-4; size: .; D: .; CDR3: ASNPGGTVGNIQY
V: TRBV6-5; J: TRBJ1-1; size: .; D: .; CDR3: ASSTLRVNTEAF
V: TRBV7-2; J: TRBJ2-1; size: once; D: TRBD2; CDR3: ASSLTGGVHNEQF
V: TRBV7-2; J: TRBJ2-5; size: .; D: TRBD2; CDR3: ASSLAMGLAGGGAETQY
V: TRBV25-1; J: TRBJ2-5; size: .; D: .; CDR3: ASSERIIPEETQY
V: TRBV5-4; J: TRBJ2-1; size: .; D: TRBD2; CDR3: ASSLVGLAGGGGGEQF
V: TRBV16; J: TRBJ2-7; size: .; D: TRBD2; CDR3: ASSPGLASSYEQY
V: TRBV6-6; J: TRBJ2-1; size: .; D: .; CDR3: ASNQLETNEQF
V: TRBV6-5; J: TRBJ2-3; size: .; D: .; CDR3: ASSWGRTNTQY
V: TRBV6-5; J: TRBJ2-1; size: .; D: TRBD1; CDR3: ASSYSRTGGNEQF
V: TRBV9; J: TRBJ2-1; size: .; D: .; CDR3: ASSPGLYNEQF
V: TRBV4-3; J: TRBJ1-4; size: .; D: TRBD1; CDR3: ASSRHGTGLNEKLF
V: TRBV6-5; J: TRBJ2-3; size: .; D: TRBD2; CDR3: ASRGSGKVTDTQY
V: TRBV12-3/TRBV12-4; J: TRBJ2-7; size: .; D: .; CDR3: ASRRGTLDRQY
V: TRBV6-5; J: TRBJ2-5; size: .; D: .; CDR3: ASSSRQVRETQY
V: TRBV4-3; J: TRBJ2-7; size: .; D: .; CDR3: ASSQVQGIDEQY
V: TRBV6-2/TRBV6-3; J: TRBJ2-5; size: few; D: .; CDR3: ASSRLIQETQY
V: TRBV5-1; J: TRBJ2-2; size: .; D: TRBD2; CDR3: ASSLGRGGASGELF
V: TRBV5-1; J: TRBJ2-7; size: .; D: TRBD1; CDR3: ASSGGTGLGSYEQY
V: TRBV19; J: TRBJ1-4; size: .; D: .; CDR3: ASSIRAGATNEKLF
V: TRBV5-1; J: TRBJ2-3; size: once; D: TRBD2; CDR3: ASSLAVSSGISDTQY
V: TRBV29-1; J: TRBJ1-1; size: .; D: .; CDR3: SVDPQLAGLTEAF
V: TRBV5-4; J: TRBJ2-3; size: .; D: TRBD2; CDR3: ASTRTSGLTDTQY
V: TRBV7-2; J: TRBJ2-2; size: .; D: .; CDR3: ASSGGGRVPGELF
V: TRBV7-2; J: TRBJ2-7; size: few; D: .; CDR3: ASSLEGPRGEQY
V: TRBV6-5; J: TRBJ1-6; size: .; D: .; CDR3: ATHREGNSPLH
V: TRBV7-3; J: TRBJ2-1; size: .; D: TRBD1; CDR3: ASSSGTGVRFSSYNEQF